The T cell receptor beta chain under discussion was sequenced for a study of T-cell reconstitution after alpha-beta-depleted transplantation in children. This CDR3 region has 17 residues. V was clipped by 5 bases and J by 4 bases; unmatched bases: 13. Germline V lookup: CDR1 SGHTA, CDR2 FQGTGA. This clonotype was recorded only once. Unique molecular identifiers were used to barcode this TCRbeta library. MiXCR was run by TCRdb on the PCR reads, yielding one entry per CDR3 protein. Of hundreds of thousands of distinct CDR3 sequences in the sample, less than 20% were seen once. V is TRBV7-3 and J is TRBJ2-1; 8 nucleotides agree with TRBD1. The clonotype originates from a male patient younger than 18 who had a stem cell transplant for acute lymphoblastic leukemia, so the T cells may come from the graft donor. The specimen comprised PBMCs, mostly from graft donor cells, sampled 360 days after TCRalphabeta/CD19-depleted stem cell transplant. The CDR3 DNA reads as TGTGCCAGCAGCGCAGGACAGGGTGCAGGAGTATACAATGAGCAGTTCTTC. As protein: CASSAGQGAGVYNEQFF.